The sequence of this T cell receptor (beta chain) was determined in a study of blood T cell repertoires in COVID-19. Study at large: Samples of COVID-19 (acute and convalescent) were obtained from the United States, Italy and Spain. Nucleic acid was either cDNA or gDNA, and it came from T cells, B-cell-depleted T cells, or PBMCs.

The data were produced by immunoSEQ multiplex PCR, yet TCRdb's version contains in-frame clones alone and is incomplete. The sample yields 150,000 to 200,000 clones, about 89% seen once. Source material: PBMCs or T cells enriched from blood (not recorded which). The sequence came from a woman aged 18-35 years who had recovered from COVID-19.

The CDR3 DNA follows: TGTGCCAGCAACCTGGGACAGCCTTATAACTATGGCTACACCTTC. It specifies CASNLGQPYNYGYTF. The chain links TRBV6-6 to TRBJ1-2; 7 nucleotides line up with TRBD1. Losses at the gene ends were 7 bases for V and 1 base for J; bases not matched to a gene: 9. Germline CDR1 is MNHNY and CDR2 is SVGAGI (reference sequence). The CDR3 runs 15 residues.